This T cell receptor (beta chain) was sequenced for a study of blood T cells in healthy people across ages. V lost 6 bases and J 2 bases, leaving 18 bases between the germline ends. From germline, CDR1 is SGHAT and CDR2 FQNNGV. The CDR3 runs to 16 residues. PCR was performed a second time for about 7 to 12 cycles using a sample-barcoded 5' primer and a J-beta primer mix. Each CDR3 protein is one row after TCRdb ran MiXCR on the 5' RACE reads. The sample comprises 450,000 to 650,000 distinct CDR3 sequences, less than 25% of which are singletons, and 7.5% to 9% rests with the top ten. This sample was shared with a second study, whose subject was T cells of mothers and their children. In that study: Slightly higher, non-significant overlap characterized related mother-child pairs relative to unrelated pairs.

The sequencing input was blood. The V and J genes are TRBV11-2 and TRBJ2-3; maybe TRBD1 (6 bases). This clonotype was sampled from a boy aged 5-17 years in good health. The CDR3 reads CASSFRVQGFTDTQYF. CDR3 bases: TGTGCCAGCAGTTTTCGGGTACAGGGATTCACAGATACGCAGTATTTT.